These T cell receptor beta chains were read from a single sample in a study of control samples from healthy donors and cancer patients. Using immunoSEQ multiplex PCR, the repertoire was profiled, and TCRdb retains in-frame clones only, with some absent. This sample has over 150,000 clones; 90% to 95% occur once, and the top ten carry 14%. The sample taken for sequencing was PBMCs. These receptors were collected from a man aged 55-75 years with colorectal cancer. Both conserved end residues are part of each CDR3. The D gene is left open where the match is weak. The size entry is marked missing in some rows and otherwise reads once, few, many or a size class.

CDR3nt,CDR3aa,j_gene,abundance,v_gene,d_gene
TGTGCCAGCAGTCTCAGAGGGAACCCGCAAGCTTTCTTT,CASSLRGNPQAFF,TRBJ1-1,NA,TRBV27,NA
TGCAGCGTTGGGGACAGTCCCTACGAGCAGTACTTC,CSVGDSPYEQYF,TRBJ2-7,NA,TRBV29-1,TRBD1
TGTGCCAGTAGTAATGGGGGGAGCTATGGCTACACCTTC,CASSNGGSYGYTF,TRBJ1-2,NA,TRBV19,NA
TGTGCCAGCAGTTACTCGAATAGTCTTCGGGGCTACACCTTC,CASSYSNSLRGYTF,TRBJ1-2,NA,TRBV6-5,NA
TGTGCCAGCAGTTTTGGGCAGTTTGCTGGTGGCTACACCTTC,CASSFGQFAGGYTF,TRBJ1-2,NA,TRBV27,NA
TGTGCCAGCAGAAGGTCAGGTTATAATGAAAAACTGTTTTTT,CASRRSGYNEKLFF,TRBJ1-4,NA,TRBV11-2,NA
TGTGCCAGCTCACCACAGGGGGGTGACCTCGAACTAGCAGGCTACACCTTC,CASSPQGGDLELAGYTF,TRBJ1-2,NA,TRBV18,NA
TGTGCCAGCAGCTTAGGTTCGGGACACAGGATAGGGGGCTACACCTTC,CASSLGSGHRIGGYTF,TRBJ1-2,once,TRBV11-2,NA
TGTGCCAGTGGGCTACAGCACGCTATTAACTATGGCTACACCTTC,CASGLQHAINYGYTF,TRBJ1-2,NA,TRBV19,NA
TGTGCCAGCAGCGTAAAAATAGGGGACACAGATACGCAGTATTTT,CASSVKIGDTDTQYF,TRBJ2-3,NA,TRBV9,NA
TGTGCCAGCAGTGAAGACCGGGACAGGGGACATTCCCCCACAGATACGCAGTATTTT,CASSEDRDRGHSPTDTQYF,TRBJ2-3,few,TRBV2,TRBD1
TGTGCCAGCAAGGTCGGGGGGAGCTCCTACAATGAGCAGTTCTTC,CASKVGGSSYNEQFF,TRBJ2-1,NA,TRBV6-5,TRBD2
TGCGCCAGCAGCCGGCAGACTAATGAAAAACTGTTTTTT,CASSRQTNEKLFF,TRBJ1-4,NA,TRBV4-1,NA
TGTGCCAGCAGCTTAGTGACAGAGCCCTACGAGCAGTACTTC,CASSLVTEPYEQYF,TRBJ2-7,NA,TRBV7-9,NA
TGTGCCAGCAGCTTCAATGCCGACAGGATCTACGAGCAGTACTTC,CASSFNADRIYEQYF,TRBJ2-7,NA,TRBV11-2,NA
TGTGCCAGCAGCCCCTATACCCATAGCACAGATACGCAGTATTTT,CASSPYTHSTDTQYF,TRBJ2-3,NA,TRBV7-9,NA
TGTGCCAGCAGTACGACAGGGGCATGGGAAAAACTGTTTTTT,CASSTTGAWEKLFF,TRBJ1-4,NA,TRBV28,TRBD1
TGTGCCATCACTCCGACAGGGACCTACAATGAGCAGTTCTTC,CAITPTGTYNEQFF,TRBJ2-1,NA,TRBV10-3,TRBD1